The 27 T cell receptor beta chains below were found in one sample sequenced in a study of T cell repertoires in ileal Crohn's disease. Time point defined: neoterminal ileum biopsy at postoperative endoscopy, about 6 months after surgery. Sequencing was performed with immunoSEQ multiplex PCR; in TCRdb, only in-frame clones are kept and a portion is missing. The sample lists over 15,000 clones, more than 65% occurring once. The specimen sequenced was ileal tissue. The receptors stem from an adult with Crohn's disease.

The V and J genes are TRBV14 and TRBJ2-7; 7 positions match TRBD1. Per the germline V gene, CDR1 is SGHDN and CDR2 is FVKESK. Trimming cost V 4 bases and J 2 bases; bases outside gene matches: 8. The CDR3 runs to 15 residues. The CDR3 DNA follows: TGTGCCAGCAGCCCCCTGACAGGGCTCCCCTACGAGCAGTACTTC. Its translation is CASSPLTGLPYEQYF.

The DNA for the CDR3 is TGTGCCATCAGTGAGTTCGGGAGGGGCACCGGGGAGCTGTTTTTT. Amino acid sequence: CAISEFGRGTGELFF. The V and J genes are TRBV10-3 and TRBJ2-2; 8 nucleotides match TRBD2. V was pared by 1 base and J by 4 bases, with 2 bases of the junction left unmatched. CDR3 length: 15 amino acids. Germline CDR1 and CDR2: ENHRY and SYGVKD.

This clone has only a few counts. CDR3 amino acids: CAWIPSGGLGYTF. The CDR3 nucleotides are TGTGCCTGGATCCCATCGGGGGGCTTAGGCTACACCTTC. V usage is TRBV30 and J usage is TRBJ1-2; weak D call: TRBD1 (6 bases). Trimming removed 4 bases from V and 8 bases from J, with 17 bases in between. There are 13 residues in the CDR3. Germline CDR1 reads GTSNPN; CDR2 reads SVGIG (reference sequence).

This sequence joins TRBV5-6 and TRBJ2-1; TRBD2 matches at 13 bases. The CDR3 contains 16 residues. V lost 1 base to trimming and J lost 8 bases; unmatched junction nucleotides: 6. In germline, CDR1 is SGHDT, CDR2 YYEEEE. This CDR3 reads CASSLLTSGRADEQFF. The DNA for the CDR3 is TGTGCCAGCAGCTTGTTAACTAGCGGGAGGGCGGATGAGCAGTTCTTC.

The J gene is TRBJ2-6, the V gene TRBV5-4; D might be TRBD1 (6 bases). Trimming removed 2 bases from V and 2 bases from J, with 14 bases in between. Germline CDR1 is SGHNT and CDR2 is YYREEE (reference sequence). This CDR3 contains 17 residues. The CDR3, as DNA: TGTGCCAGCAGCTTTGGACAGTCACGAACTGGGGCCAACGTCCTGACTTTC. Its translation: CASSFGQSRTGANVLTF.

The chain uses TRBV6-5 and TRBJ1-2; TRBD1 agrees at 9 bases. The CDR3 totals 14 residues. J was trimmed by 6 bases and V by 2 bases; bases with no gene match: 4. Germline CDR1 and CDR2: MNHEY and SVGAGI. CDR3 DNA: TGTGCCAGCAGTTACCGTAGGACAGGGGATGGCTACACCTTC. Translated, it gives CASSYRRTGDGYTF.

The rearrangement joins TRBV12-5 to TRBJ1-2, with D unclear. V gave up 5 bases and J gave up 5 bases, with 15 bases separating them. The CDR3 runs to 14 residues. Germline CDR1 reads LGHNT; CDR2 reads FRNRAP. The CDR3 is CASGPRFTGYGYTF. The CDR3 nucleotides read TGTGCTAGTGGTCCCAGGTTTACGGGGTATGGCTACACCTTC.

In its sample, this clone was seen a few times. The J gene is TRBJ1-1, the V gene TRBV7-6; 7 bases agree with TRBD1. V gave up 4 bases and J gave up 11 bases; unmatched junction bases: 16. The CDR3 spans 15 residues. Germline V lookup: CDR1 SGHVS, CDR2 FNYEAQ. The CDR3 here is CASSSNPGQSHNAFF. As DNA, the CDR3 is TGTGCCAGCAGCTCGAACCCGGGACAGTCACATAATGCTTTCTTT.

Here the CDR3 reads CASSSVGGGIYGYTF. In nucleotides, the CDR3 is TGTGCCAGCAGTTCTGTAGGGGGTGGAATCTATGGCTACACCTTC. This sequence joins TRBV7-8 and TRBJ1-2; tentative D call: TRBD1 (6 bases). Germline CDR1 SGHVS, CDR2 FQNEAQ. V shed 6 bases and J shed 4 bases, with 18 bases lying between them. The CDR3 is 15 residues long.

This clone was seen a handful of times. The chain links TRBV10-1 to TRBJ2-5; possible D gene TRBD1, 6 bases. The better agreement between TRBJ2-7 and the DNA end casts doubt on the J call. CDR3 length: 16 residues. Germline loops: CDR1 WNHNN, CDR2 SYGVQD (reference sequence). CDR3: CASSGDLRGRSYEQYF. CDR3 in DNA: TGCGCCAGCAGTGGGGACCTCAGGGGCCGCTCCTACGAGCAGTACTTC.

The V and J genes are TRBV20-1 and TRBJ2-1, with D hard to call. From germline, CDR1 is DFQATT and CDR2 SNEGSKA (reference sequence). The CDR3 sequence is 11 residues long. Trimming removed 4 bases from V and 7 bases from J, with 8 bases in between. The CDR3 spells CSATYPNEQFF. The CDR3 region has the DNA TGCAGTGCTACCTACCCGAATGAGCAGTTCTTC.

The V gene is TRBV9, the J gene TRBJ1-3; D is undetermined. V was trimmed by 4 bases and J by 1 base, leaving 6 bases between them. The CDR3 has 13 residues. Looked up from germline, CDR1 is SGDLS and CDR2 is YYNGEE. This CDR3 is CASSSVSGNTIYF. The CDR3, as DNA: TGTGCCAGCAGCTCTGTATCTGGAAACACCATATATTTT.

This clone has more than one count but fewer than ten. The chain uses TRBV6-5 and TRBJ2-1; 7 bases match TRBD1. From germline, CDR1 is MNHEY and CDR2 SVGAGI. This CDR3 region has 16 residues. V shed 1 base, J shed 6 bases, and the junction held 9 bases outside the gene matches. The CDR3 protein is CASSYFRTGFPNEQFF. The CDR3 nucleotides read TGTGCCAGCAGTTACTTCCGGACAGGATTCCCCAATGAGCAGTTCTTC.

V gene TRBV27 combines with J gene TRBJ2-7, with TRBD1 identical over 7 bases. Germline CDR1 and CDR2: MNHEY and SMNVEV (reference sequence). CDR3 size: 18 residues. J gave up 2 bases and V 0 bases, and 13 bases lay outside the gene matches. Here the CDR3 reads CASSLSPLGQALPYEQYF. In nucleotides, the CDR3 is TGTGCCAGCAGTTTATCACCCCTTGGACAGGCTCTCCCCTACGAGCAGTACTTC.

This clone has a handful of counts. The genes are TRBV5-1 and TRBJ2-3; D remains ambiguous. This CDR3 contains 14 residues. The germline V gene encodes CDR1 SGHRS and CDR2 YFSETQ. Trimming took 0 bases from V and 4 from J, leaving 9 bases between them. Written as DNA, the CDR3 is TGCGCCAGCAGCTTGGTTCCTTTCGCAGATACGCAGTATTTT. Protein sequence: CASSLVPFADTQYF.

The rearrangement links TRBV28 to TRBJ1-2; no clear D. The CDR3 sequence is 12 residues long. Looked up from germline, CDR1 is MDHEN and CDR2 is SYDVKM. Trimming shortened V by 3 bases and J by 4 bases, and 6 bases separated the two germline ends. The CDR3 region is CASSFSGYGYTF. CDR3 DNA: TGTGCCAGCAGTTTTAGCGGCTATGGCTACACCTTC.

The chain uses TRBV19 and TRBJ2-5; 8 bases line up with TRBD1. Trimming at V came to 4 bases and at J to 2 bases, leaving 3 bases not matched to a gene. The germline V gene has CDR1 LNHDA and CDR2 SQIVND (reference sequence). The CDR3 runs 14 residues. CDR3 in DNA: TGTGCCAGTAGTACCGACAGGGGACAAGAGACCCAGTACTTC. Amino acids: CASSTDRGQETQYF.

The rearrangement links TRBV4-1 to TRBJ2-1; 7 bases are shared with TRBD1. V lost 3 bases to trimming and J lost 3 bases; unmatched junction nucleotides: 5. Germline values: CDR1 MGHRA, CDR2 YSYEKL. CDR3 length: 15 amino acids. The CDR3 coding sequence is TGCGCCAGCAGCCATTTGGACAGGATCTACAATGAGCAGTTCTTC. Encoded protein: CASSHLDRIYNEQFF.

The CDR3 reads CASSVEDRAYEQYF. The CDR3 DNA sequence: TGTGCCAGCAGCGTAGAGGACAGGGCCTACGAGCAGTACTTC. The chain links TRBV9 to TRBJ2-7; TRBD1 aligns across 8 bases. Per the germline V gene, CDR1 is SGDLS and CDR2 is YYNGEE. CDR3 length: 14 amino acids. J was trimmed by 2 bases and V by 0 bases; bases with no gene match: 1.

The chain combines TRBV7-9 with TRBJ2-5, with 10 nucleotides matching TRBD2. The CDR3 is made up of 14 amino acids. The germline V gene encodes CDR1 SEHNR and CDR2 FQNEAQ (reference sequence). V was pared by 2 bases and J by 4 bases, with 1 base of the junction left unmatched. DNA of the CDR3: TGTGCCAGCAGCTTAAGCGGGAGGGCAGAGACCCAGTACTTC. Translated: CASSLSGRAETQYF.

This sequence joins TRBV27 and TRBJ1-2, with 7 bases matching TRBD1. Germline V gene lookup returns CDR1 MNHEY and CDR2 SMNVEV (reference sequence). The CDR3 has 12 amino acids. V lost 4 bases, J lost 11 bases, and 7 bases stayed unmatched. The CDR3: CASSYAGGGYTF. The CDR3 DNA follows: TGTGCCAGCAGTTACGCAGGGGGAGGTTACACCTTC.

The V gene is TRBV29-1, the J gene TRBJ2-7; 9 bases align to TRBD2. CDR3 size: 15 residues. V was clipped by 4 bases and J by 9 bases; unmatched bases: 16. The germline gives CDR1 SQVTM, CDR2 ANQGSEA. CDR3 amino acids: CSVAPRGGRALGQYF. DNA for the CDR3: TGCAGCGTTGCCCCCCGGGGCGGGAGGGCCCTGGGGCAGTACTTC.

J is TRBJ2-1 and V is TRBV4-3, with D possibly TRBD2 on 6 matching bases. The V end lost 0 bases, the J end lost 0 bases, and 12 bases lay between the germline ends. The germline V gene encodes CDR1 LGHNA and CDR2 YSLEER. The CDR3 contains 17 residues. Written as DNA, the CDR3 is TGCGCCAGCAGCCAAGACTTGGCGGGGAGCTCCTACAATGAGCAGTTCTTC. Translation: CASSQDLAGSSYNEQFF.

The chain carries TRBV7-9 and TRBJ1-1, with TRBD1 as a possible D gene (6 bases). Per the germline V gene, CDR1 is SEHNR and CDR2 is FQNEAQ (reference sequence). V dropped 0 bases and J dropped 6 bases, with 17 bases sitting between them. This CDR3 comprises 16 residues. CDR3 nucleotide sequence: TGTGCCAGCAGCTTAGCGACAGGTCAGTATGACGCTGAAGCTTTCTTT. Translated: CASSLATGQYDAEAFF.

The chain is built from TRBV5-1 and TRBJ2-2, with TRBD1 matching 7 bases. Germline V gene data show CDR1 as SGHRS and CDR2 as YFSETQ. This CDR3 comprises 15 residues. Trimming removed 4 bases from V and 7 bases from J; junction bases left unmatched: 10. This CDR3 reads CASSGDRAGVGELFF. DNA for the CDR3: TGCGCCAGCAGCGGAGACAGGGCCGGGGTCGGGGAGCTGTTTTTT. Full variable domain (remainder filled in from reference TRBV5-1 and TRBJ2-2): KAGVTQTPRYLIKTRGQQVTLSCSPISGHRSVSWYQQTPGQGLQFLFEYFSETQRNKGNFPGRFSGRQFSNSRSEMNVSTLELGDSALYLCASSGDRAGVGELFFGEGSRLTVL.

V is TRBV4-2 and J is TRBJ1-4; D gene ambiguous. The germline V gene encodes CDR1 LGHNA and CDR2 YNFKEQ. The germline V and J ends were trimmed by 0 bases and 8 bases, with 13 bases remaining between them. CDR3 length: 15 amino acids. DNA for the CDR3: TGTGCCAGCAGCCAAGAGGTCGGGGTTGGCGAAAAACTGTTTTTT. Translation gives CASSQEVGVGEKLFF.

The chain is built from TRBV6-5 and TRBJ2-1, with D unresolved. Deletions cut 7 bases from V and 7 bases from J, with 11 bases between. Germline V CDR1 and CDR2: MNHEY, SVGAGI. The CDR3 is made up of 12 amino acids. CDR3 residues: CASTSIRNEQFF. CDR3 in DNA: TGTGCCAGCACCTCGATCAGGAATGAGCAGTTCTTC.